The 13 T cell receptor beta chains given below trace back to one sample, sequenced in a study of T cells after yellow fever vaccination. TCRdb reanalysed the 5' RACE reads using MiXCR and keeps one entry per CDR3 protein. The sample yields about 250,000 distinct CDR3 sequences, 3.6% seen once. The sequenced sample was PBMCs, obtained 15 days after the yellow fever booster vaccination. The receptors derive from a man aged 18 to 29 who received the YFV17D yellow fever vaccine.

This clonotype was observed many times. This chain uses TRBV20-1 with TRBJ1-1, with no clear D. With 4 bases removed from V and 4 bases from J, the gap between germline ends came to 13 bases. Germline lookup yields CDR1 DFQATT and CDR2 SNEGSKA (reference sequence). The CDR3 loop spans 13 amino acids. The CDR3 reads CSATKGLSTEAFF. For the CDR3, the DNA is TGCAGTGCTACCAAAGGACTGTCCACTGAAGCTTTCTTT.

At least ten counts were recorded for this clonotype. The chain uses TRBV18 and TRBJ1-5; TRBD1 matches at 10 bases. CDR3 length: 15 residues. CDR1 and CDR2 from the germline V gene are KGHSH and LQKENI. V shed 6 bases and J 1 base; nucleotides not matched to a gene: 3. Here the CDR3 reads CASSRQGASNQPQHF. The CDR3 DNA follows: TGTGCCAGCTCTCGACAGGGGGCGAGCAATCAGCCCCAGCATTTT.

The sample holds many counts of this clonotype. V usage is TRBV18 and J usage is TRBJ1-6; D perhaps matches TRBD1 (6 bases). V was pared by 2 bases and J by 10 bases, with 15 bases between. The CDR3 is made up of 15 amino acids. The germline CDR1 and CDR2 sequences are KGHSH and LQKENI. In nucleotides, the CDR3 is TGTGCCAGCTCACCAACGGACAGCTTGGGATCACCCCTCCACTTT. Translation gives CASSPTDSLGSPLHF.

This clonotype was counted ten times or more. The V and J genes are TRBV20-1 and TRBJ2-1; D uncertain. Between the trimmed V and J ends, which lost 3 bases and 3 bases, there was a span of 12 bases. The CDR3 is made up of 14 amino acids. The V gene's germline CDR1 is DFQATT and CDR2 SNEGSKA (reference sequence). The CDR3 bases are TGCAGTGCTAGTAAGGGCGGAGACTACAATGAGCAGTTCTTC. This sequence encodes CSASKGGDYNEQFF.

With regard to this clonotype: A read error is possible here, since a much larger clone lies one base away. The rearrangement uses TRBV29-1 and TRBJ2-5; possibly TRBD2 for D (6 bases). The V end lost 8 bases, the J end lost 5 bases, and 18 bases lay between the germline ends. In germline, CDR1 is SQVTM, CDR2 ANQGSEA. The CDR3 spans 13 residues. The CDR3, as DNA: TGCAGCCTTCTCTTTAGCGGCCATGAGACCCAGTACTTC. Its translation: CSLLFSGHETQYF.

This clonotype came up many times. The rearrangement links TRBV10-1 to TRBJ2-3; 10 nucleotides match TRBD2. Germline assignment: CDR1 WNHNN and CDR2 SYGVQD (reference sequence). V lost 4 bases to trimming and J lost 6 bases; unmatched junction nucleotides: 4. The CDR3 is made up of 14 amino acids. CDR3 protein: CASSGAGGTDTQYF. The CDR3 DNA sequence: TGCGCCAGCAGTGGAGCGGGGGGGACCGATACGCAGTATTTT.

This clonotype occurred many times. This chain uses TRBV6-2 or TRBV6-3 with TRBJ2-3; 13 bases are a match to TRBD2. The CDR3 runs to 14 residues. The V and J ends lost 5 bases and 6 bases, in that order; junction bases with no gene match: 2. Germline-derived CDR1 and CDR2 are MNHEY and SVGEGT. CDR3 DNA sequence: TGTGCCAGCAGTACGACTAGCGGGGGGGATACGCAGTATTTT. This translates into CASSTTSGGDTQYF.

In its sample, this clonotype was seen many times. The chain is built from TRBV29-1 and TRBJ2-3, with 9 bases identical to TRBD1. V shed 8 bases, J shed 2 bases, and the junction held 5 bases outside the gene matches. Germline CDR1 is SQVTM and CDR2 is ANQGSEA. The CDR3 runs 13 residues. The CDR3 nucleotides are TGCAGCCCCCGGGACAGGGACACAGATACGCAGTATTTT. It specifies CSPRDRDTDTQYF.

This clonotype has at least ten counts. The genes are TRBV4-2 and TRBJ2-3, with unresolved D. V was cut by 0 bases and J by 6 bases, with 10 bases left in between. From germline, CDR1 is LGHNA and CDR2 YNFKEQ. The CDR3 is 14 residues long. The chain's CDR3 is CASSQDRPRDTQYF. CDR3 nucleotide sequence: TGTGCCAGCAGCCAAGATAGGCCACGGGATACGCAGTATTTT.

There are many counts of this clonotype. The rearrangement links TRBV7-7 to TRBJ2-5; D not resolved. V dropped 3 bases and J dropped 4 bases, with 9 bases sitting between them. The CDR3 covers 13 residues. Germline values: CDR1 SSHAT, CDR2 FNYEAQ (reference sequence). CDR3: CASSLIERETQYF. CDR3 bases: TGTGCCAGCAGCTTGATCGAGCGAGAGACCCAGTACTTC.

Many counts were recorded for this clonotype. The CDR3, as DNA: TGCAGCGTCCACCGGGACAGGATGAACACTGAAGCTTTCTTT. It is translated as CSVHRDRMNTEAFF. V and J are TRBV29-1 and TRBJ1-1; 8 bases map to TRBD1. Germline loops: CDR1 SQVTM, CDR2 ANQGSEA. CDR3 size: 14 residues. V dropped 6 bases and J dropped 0; count of bases not matched to a gene: 6. The full variable domain, in which reference TRBV29-1 and TRBJ1-1 provide the parts outside the CDR3, is SAVISQKPSRDICQRGTSLTIQCQVDSQVTMMFWYRQQPGQSLTLIATANQGSEATYESGFVIDKFPISRPNLTFSTLTVSNMSPEDSSIYLCSVHRDRMNTEAFFGQGTRLTVV.

This clonotype occurred many times. The chain has TRBV4-1 and TRBJ1-1; a weak D match, TRBD1 (6 bases). The CDR3 is 15 residues long. The germline V gene has CDR1 MGHRA and CDR2 YSYEKL. V lost 2 bases and J 4 bases, leaving 14 bases between the germline ends. The CDR3 sequence is CASSQMTGHRTEAFF. The CDR3 nucleotides are TGCGCCAGCAGCCAAATGACAGGACATCGCACTGAAGCTTTCTTT.

At least ten counts were recorded for this clonotype. The rearrangement joins TRBV20-1 to TRBJ2-4; 8 bases agree with TRBD1. Germline lookup yields CDR1 DFQATT and CDR2 SNEGSKA (reference sequence). V gave up 8 bases and J gave up 2 bases; unmatched junction bases: 20. This CDR3 spans 18 amino acids. The CDR3 loop is CSIKPGQVFRGPKNIQYF. In DNA, the CDR3 is TGCAGTATCAAACCGGGACAGGTGTTCAGAGGCCCCAAAAACATTCAGTACTTC.